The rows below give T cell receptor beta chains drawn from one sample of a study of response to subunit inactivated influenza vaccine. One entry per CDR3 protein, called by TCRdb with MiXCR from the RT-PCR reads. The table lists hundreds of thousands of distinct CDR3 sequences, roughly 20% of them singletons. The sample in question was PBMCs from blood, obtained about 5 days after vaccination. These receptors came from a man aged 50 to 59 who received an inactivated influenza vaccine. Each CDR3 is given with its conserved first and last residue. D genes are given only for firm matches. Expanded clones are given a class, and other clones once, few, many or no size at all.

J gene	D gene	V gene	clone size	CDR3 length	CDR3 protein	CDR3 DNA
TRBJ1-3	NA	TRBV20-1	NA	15	CSAIPDRFSGNTIYF	TGCAGTGCTATTCCCGACAGGTTCTCTGGAAACACCATATATTTT
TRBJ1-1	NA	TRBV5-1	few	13	CASSSTPNTEAFF	TGCGCCAGCTCTTCGACACCGAACACTGAAGCTTTCTTT
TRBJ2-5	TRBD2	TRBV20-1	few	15	CSATSSGSPPETQYF	TGCAGTGCTACTTCTAGCGGGAGCCCCCCAGAGACCCAGTACTTC
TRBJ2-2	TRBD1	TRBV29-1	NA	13	CSAGTGLVGELFF	TGCAGCGCCGGGACAGGGTTGGTCGGGGAGCTGTTTTTT
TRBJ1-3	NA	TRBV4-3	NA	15	CASSQGPTEGNTIYF	TGCGCCAGCAGCCAAGGTCCGACAGAAGGAAACACCATATATTTT
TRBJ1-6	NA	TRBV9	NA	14	CASSVDQAPSPLHF	TGTGCCAGCAGCGTAGATCAGGCCCCTTCACCCCTCCACTTT
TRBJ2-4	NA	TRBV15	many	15	CATSRELTPGDIQYF	TGTGCCACCAGCAGAGAACTCACCCCAGGGGACATTCAGTACTTC
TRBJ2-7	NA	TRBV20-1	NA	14	CSAPYGQKPYEQYF	TGCAGTGCTCCTTATGGACAGAAACCCTACGAGCAGTACTTC
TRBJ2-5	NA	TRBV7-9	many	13	CASSLRTQETQYF	TGTGCCAGCAGCTTACGGACCCAAGAGACCCAGTACTTC
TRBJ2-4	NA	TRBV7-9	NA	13	CASSPTSGGKPYF	TGTGCCAGCAGCCCGACTAGTGGCGGAAAACCGTACTTC
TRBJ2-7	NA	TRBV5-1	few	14	CASSLLDITAEQYF	TGCGCCAGCAGCTTGCTAGATATCACCGCCGAGCAGTACTTC
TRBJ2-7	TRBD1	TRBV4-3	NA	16	CASSQDAQGAWYEQYF	TGCGCCAGCAGCCAAGATGCACAGGGGGCGTGGTACGAGCAGTACTTC
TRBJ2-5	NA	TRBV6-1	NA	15	CASSDVGGAQETQYF	TGTGCCAGCAGTGACGTGGGGGGGGCCCAAGAGACCCAGTACTTC
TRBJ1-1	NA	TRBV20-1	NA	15	CSAAGAGQLNTEAFF	TGCAGTGCGGCCGGGGCAGGCCAATTGAACACTGAAGCTTTCTTT
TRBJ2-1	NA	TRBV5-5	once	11	CASSSGTSQFF	TGTGCCAGCAGCTCCGGGACAAGTCAGTTCTTC
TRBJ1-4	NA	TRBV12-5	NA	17	CASNPDKNREGCEKLFF	TGTGCTAGCAACCCAGACAAAAACAGGGAAGGATGTGAAAAACTGTTTTTT
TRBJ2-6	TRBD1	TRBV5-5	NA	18	CASSVRQGVDSGANVLTF	TGTGCCAGCAGCGTTCGACAGGGTGTGGACTCTGGGGCCAACGTCCTGACTTTC
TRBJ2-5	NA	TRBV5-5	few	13	CASSFFGGETQYF	TGTGCCAGCAGCTTCTTCGGGGGAGAGACCCAGTACTTC
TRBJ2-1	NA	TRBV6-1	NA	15	CASSRTRGVWDEQFF	TGTGCCAGCAGTCGCACAAGGGGGGTCTGGGATGAGCAGTTCTTC
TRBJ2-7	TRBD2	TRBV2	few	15	CASSEGGGGAYEQYF	TGTGCCAGCAGTGAAGGAGGCGGGGGGGCCTACGAGCAGTACTTC
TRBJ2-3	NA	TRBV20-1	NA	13	CSARMSSTDTQYF	TGCAGTGCCAGGATGAGTAGCACAGATACGCAGTATTTT
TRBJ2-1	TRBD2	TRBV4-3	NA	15	CASSQEGGTSKNVIF	TGCGCCAGCAGCCAAGAAGGCGGGACTAGCAAAAATGTGATCTTC
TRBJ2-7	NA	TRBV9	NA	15	CASSVEPDRNYEQYF	TGTGCCAGCAGCGTAGAACCGGACCGTAATTACGAGCAGTACTTC
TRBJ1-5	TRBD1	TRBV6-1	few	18	CASSVTIQGLRWTQPQHF	TGTGCCAGCAGTGTAACTATACAGGGGTTGAGGTGGACTCAGCCCCAGCATTTT
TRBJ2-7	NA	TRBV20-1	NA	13	CSASPDTPYEQYF	TGCAGTGCTAGCCCTGACACCCCCTACGAGCAGTACTTC